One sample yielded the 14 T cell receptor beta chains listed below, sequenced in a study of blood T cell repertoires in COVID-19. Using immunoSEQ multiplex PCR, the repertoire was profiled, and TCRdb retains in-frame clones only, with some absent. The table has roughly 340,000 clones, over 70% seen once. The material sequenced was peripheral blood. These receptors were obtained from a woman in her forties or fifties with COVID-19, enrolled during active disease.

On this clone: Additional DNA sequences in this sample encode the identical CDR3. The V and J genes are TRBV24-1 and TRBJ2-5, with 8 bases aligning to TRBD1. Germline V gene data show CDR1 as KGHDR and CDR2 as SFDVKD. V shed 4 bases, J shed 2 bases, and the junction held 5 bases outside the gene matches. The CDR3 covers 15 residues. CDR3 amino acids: CATSDPGTGQETQYF. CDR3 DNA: TGTGCCACCAGTGACCCCGGGACAGGTCAAGAGACCCAGTACTTC.

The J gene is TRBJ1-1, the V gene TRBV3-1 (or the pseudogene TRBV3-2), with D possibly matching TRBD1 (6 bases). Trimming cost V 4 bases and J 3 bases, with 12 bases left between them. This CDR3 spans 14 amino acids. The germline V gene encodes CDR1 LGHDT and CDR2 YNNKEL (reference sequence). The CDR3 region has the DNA TGTGCCAGCAGCCTCAGGGGTGAAGACACTGAAGCTTTCTTT. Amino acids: CASSLRGEDTEAFF.

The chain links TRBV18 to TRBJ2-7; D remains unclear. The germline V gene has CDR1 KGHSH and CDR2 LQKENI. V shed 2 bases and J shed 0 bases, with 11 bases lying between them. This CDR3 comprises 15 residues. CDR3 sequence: CASSPMAVSSYEQYF. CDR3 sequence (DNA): TGTGCCAGCTCACCAATGGCAGTAAGCTCCTACGAGCAGTACTTC.

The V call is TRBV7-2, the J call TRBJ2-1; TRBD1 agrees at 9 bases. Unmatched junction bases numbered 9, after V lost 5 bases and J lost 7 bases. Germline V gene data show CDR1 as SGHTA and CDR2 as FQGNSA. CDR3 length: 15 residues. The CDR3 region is CASSPIQGAENEQFF. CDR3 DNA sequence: TGTGCCAGCAGCCCGATACAGGGGGCGGAAAATGAGCAGTTCTTC.

As DNA, the CDR3 is TGTGCCAGCAGCCGGGGAAGCAATCAGCCCCAGCATTTT. This codes for CASSRGSNQPQHF. This chain uses TRBV28 with TRBJ1-5, with unresolved D. The length of the CDR3 is 13 residues. From germline, CDR1 is MDHEN and CDR2 SYDVKM. V was shortened by 6 bases and J by 1 base, with 7 bases between the two germline ends.

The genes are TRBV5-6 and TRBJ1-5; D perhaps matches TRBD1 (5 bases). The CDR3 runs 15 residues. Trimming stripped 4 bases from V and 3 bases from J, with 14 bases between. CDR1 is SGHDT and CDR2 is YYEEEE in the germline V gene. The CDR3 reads CASSNYGRDNQPQHF. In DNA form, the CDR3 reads TGTGCCAGCAGCAATTACGGCAGGGACAATCAGCCCCAGCATTTT. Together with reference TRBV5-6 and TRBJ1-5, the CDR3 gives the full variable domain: DAGVTQSPTHLIKTRGQQVTLRCSPKSGHDTVSWYQQALGQGPQFIFQYYEEEERQRGNFPDRFSGHQFPNYSSELNVNALLLGDSALYLCASSNYGRDNQPQHFGDGTRLSIL.

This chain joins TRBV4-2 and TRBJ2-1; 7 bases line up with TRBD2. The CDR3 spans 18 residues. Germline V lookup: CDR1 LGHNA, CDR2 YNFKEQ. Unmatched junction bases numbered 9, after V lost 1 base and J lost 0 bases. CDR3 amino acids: CASSQVHSSGSSYNEQFF. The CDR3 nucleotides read TGTGCCAGCAGCCAAGTCCACTCTAGCGGTAGCTCCTACAATGAGCAGTTCTTC.

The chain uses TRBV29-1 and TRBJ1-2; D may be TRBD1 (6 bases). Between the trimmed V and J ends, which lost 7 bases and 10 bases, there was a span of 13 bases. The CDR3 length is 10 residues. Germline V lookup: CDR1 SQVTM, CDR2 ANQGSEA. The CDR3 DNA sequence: TGCAGCGCCGGCAGGGGAAACTACACCTTC. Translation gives CSAGRGNYTF.

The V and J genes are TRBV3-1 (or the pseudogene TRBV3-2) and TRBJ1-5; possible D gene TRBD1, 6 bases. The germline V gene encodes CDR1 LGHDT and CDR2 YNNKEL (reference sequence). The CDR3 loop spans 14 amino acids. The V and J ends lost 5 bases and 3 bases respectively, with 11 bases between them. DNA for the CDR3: TGTGCCAGCAGCTACGGACAGAACAATCAGCCCCAGCATTTT. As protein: CASSYGQNNQPQHF.

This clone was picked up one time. The CDR3 reads CASSITGVNTEAFF. CDR3 coding DNA: TGTGCCAGTAGTATTACCGGGGTGAACACTGAAGCTTTCTTT. The chain is built from TRBV19 and TRBJ1-1; D uncertain. The CDR3 loop spans 14 amino acids. CDR1 and CDR2 from the germline V gene are LNHDA and SQIVND (reference sequence). The V end lost 3 bases, the J end lost 0 bases, and 8 bases lay between the germline ends.

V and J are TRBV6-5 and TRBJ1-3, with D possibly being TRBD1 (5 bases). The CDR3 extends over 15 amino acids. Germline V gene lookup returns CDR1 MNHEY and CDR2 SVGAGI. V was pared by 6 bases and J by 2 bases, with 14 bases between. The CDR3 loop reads CASSLRDMPGNTIYF. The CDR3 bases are TGTGCCAGCAGCCTCAGGGATATGCCTGGAAACACCATATATTTT.

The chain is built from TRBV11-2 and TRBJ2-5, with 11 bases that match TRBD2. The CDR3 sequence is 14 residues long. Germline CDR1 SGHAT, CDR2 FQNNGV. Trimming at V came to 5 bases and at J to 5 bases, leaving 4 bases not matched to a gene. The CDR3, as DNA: TGTGCCAGCAGCCTTAGCGGGAGGGGGGAGACCCAGTACTTC. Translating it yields CASSLSGRGETQYF.

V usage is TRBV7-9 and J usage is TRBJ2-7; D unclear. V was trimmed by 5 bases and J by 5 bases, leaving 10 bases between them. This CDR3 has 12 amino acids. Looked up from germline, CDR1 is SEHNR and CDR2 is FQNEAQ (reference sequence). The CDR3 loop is CASSPSGDEQYF. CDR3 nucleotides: TGTGCCAGCAGCCCTTCAGGCGACGAGCAGTACTTC.

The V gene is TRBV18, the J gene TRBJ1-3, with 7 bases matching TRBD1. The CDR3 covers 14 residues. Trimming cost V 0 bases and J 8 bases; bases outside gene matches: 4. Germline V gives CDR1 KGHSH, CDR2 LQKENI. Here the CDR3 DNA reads TGTGCCAGCTCACCACCGACAGGGCCCCACACCATATATTTT. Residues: CASSPPTGPHTIYF.